These 7 T cell receptor beta chains were all obtained from the same sample, sequenced in a study of T-cell reconstitution after alpha-beta-depleted transplantation in children. Unique molecular identifiers were used to barcode this TCRbeta library. TCRdb passed the PCR reads through MiXCR, listing each CDR3 protein once. Among about 980,000 distinct CDR3 sequences listed, less than 30% were seen once. The specimen was PBMCs, mostly from graft donor cells, collected 360 days after TCRalphabeta/CD19-depleted stem cell transplant. The receptors were sampled from a boy in the first two years of life who had a stem cell transplant for SCID, so the T cells may come from the graft donor.

The sample holds a few counts of this clonotype. This chain joins TRBV10-3 and TRBJ2-1; D is ambiguous. The CDR3 consists of 14 residues. V was clipped by 3 bases and J by 6 bases, with 12 bases between them. Germline lookup yields CDR1 ENHRY and CDR2 SYGVKD. The CDR3 DNA reads as TGTGCCATCAGTGACCCTCTAGGAACCAATGAGCAGTTCTTC. It specifies CAISDPLGTNEQFF.

This clonotype was counted a few times. The V gene is TRBV5-1, the J gene TRBJ2-3, with 10 positions matching TRBD2. With 6 bases clipped from V and 5 bases from J, the junction kept 9 bases outside the gene matches. This CDR3 comprises 15 residues. Germline V gene sequence: CDR1 SGHRS, CDR2 YFSETQ. Here the CDR3 reads CASKEGLAVGDTQYF. The CDR3 DNA is TGCGCCAGCAAAGAAGGACTAGCGGTAGGAGATACGCAGTATTTT.

The chain links TRBV10-2 to TRBJ2-3, with D possibly TRBD2 on 6 matching bases. The V gene lost 4 bases and the J gene lost 6 bases, with 14 bases spanning the gap. Germline CDR1 reads WSHSY; CDR2 reads SAAADI. This CDR3 has 14 amino acids. In DNA form, the CDR3 reads TGCGCCAGCAGTGTTGCGGGGAGAATCGATACGCAGTATTTT. This gives the protein CASSVAGRIDTQYF.

This chain connects TRBV5-1 to TRBJ2-7; possible D gene TRBD1, 5 bases. The V gene's germline CDR1 is SGHRS and CDR2 YFSETQ. The CDR3 is made up of 14 amino acids. V was clipped by 7 bases and J by 0 bases, with 14 bases between them. The CDR3 sequence: CASSEAGSSYEQYF. In DNA, the CDR3 is TGCGCCAGCTCCGAGGCAGGGTCCTCCTACGAGCAGTACTTC. Drawing the rest from reference TRBV5-1 and TRBJ2-7, the complete variable domain is KAGVTQTPRYLIKTRGQQVTLSCSPISGHRSVSWYQQTPGQGLQFLFEYFSETQRNKGNFPGRFSGRQFSNSRSEMNVSTLELGDSALYLCASSEAGSSYEQYFGPGTRLTVT.

The chain couples TRBV20-1 to TRBJ1-2, with no clear D. The germline CDR1 and CDR2 sequences are DFQATT and SNEGSKA (reference sequence). The CDR3 length is 11 residues. Trimming stripped 0 bases from V and 5 bases from J, with 4 bases between. The CDR3 spells CSARDKYGYTF. DNA of the CDR3: TGCAGTGCTAGAGATAAATATGGCTACACCTTC.

This chain connects TRBV9 to TRBJ2-2; maybe TRBD2 (7 bases). The CDR3 totals 16 residues. Germline CDR1 and CDR2: SGDLS and YYNGEE. Deletions cut 7 bases from V and 0 bases from J, with 16 bases between. The CDR3 reads CASLKGEGANTGELFF. The CDR3 nucleotides read TGTGCCAGCCTTAAGGGGGAGGGTGCGAACACCGGGGAGCTGTTTTTT.

The V gene is TRBV7-2, the J gene TRBJ1-2; 11 bases fit TRBD1. Germline values: CDR1 SGHTA, CDR2 FQGNSA. The ends lost 3 bases at V and 7 bases at J; junction bases unmatched: 4. The CDR3 runs to 14 residues. CDR3 nucleotide sequence: TGTGCCAGCAGCTTTAAGGGACAGGGGGTTGGCTACACCTTC. Its translation is CASSFKGQGVGYTF. Looking up the rest from reference TRBV7-2 and TRBJ1-2 gives the full variable domain: GAGVSQSPSNKVTEKGKDVELRCDPISGHTALYWYRQSLGQGLEFLIYFQGNSAPDKSGLPSDRFSAERTGGSVSTLTIQRTQQEDSAVYLCASSFKGQGVGYTFGSGTRLTVV.